This paragraph covers one TCR beta chain sequence. Sequenced by immunoSEQ multiplex PCR; TCRdb stores in-frame clones only, minus some. The sample has 1,500,000 or so clones; around 98.5% are singletons. The V gene's germline CDR1 is SGHRS and CDR2 YFSETQ. Trimming left V 4 bases short and J 2 bases short, with 16 bases between. CDR3 length: 15 residues. The data derive from a study of shared clonotypes between healthy human individuals. The sample consisted of naive CD4+ T cells sorted from blood. As to subset: CD45RA+ positively selected. This TCR was sampled from a man under 40 in good health. This chain connects TRBV5-1 to TRBJ2-7, with a tentative D call TRBD1 (6 bases). CDR3 coding DNA: TGCGCCAGCAGCCCCCCTCGGGACACACCCTACGAGCAGTACTTC. This encodes CASSPPRDTPYEQYF.